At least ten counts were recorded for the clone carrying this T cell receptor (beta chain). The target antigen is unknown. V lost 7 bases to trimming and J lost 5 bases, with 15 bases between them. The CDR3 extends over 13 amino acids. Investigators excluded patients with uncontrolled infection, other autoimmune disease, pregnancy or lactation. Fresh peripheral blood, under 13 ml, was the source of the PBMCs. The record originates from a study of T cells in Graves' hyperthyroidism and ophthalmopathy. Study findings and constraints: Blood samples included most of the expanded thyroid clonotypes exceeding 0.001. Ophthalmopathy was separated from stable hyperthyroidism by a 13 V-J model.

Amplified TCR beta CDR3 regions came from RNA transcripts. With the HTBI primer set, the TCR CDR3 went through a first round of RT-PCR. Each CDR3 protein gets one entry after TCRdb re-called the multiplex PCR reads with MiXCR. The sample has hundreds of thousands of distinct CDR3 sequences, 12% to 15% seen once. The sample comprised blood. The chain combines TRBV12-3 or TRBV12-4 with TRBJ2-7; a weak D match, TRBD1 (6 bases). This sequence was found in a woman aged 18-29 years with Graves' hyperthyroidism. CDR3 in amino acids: CASTSSQGNEQYF. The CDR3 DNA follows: TGTGCCAGCACTTCGTCGCAGGGGAACGAGCAGTACTTC.